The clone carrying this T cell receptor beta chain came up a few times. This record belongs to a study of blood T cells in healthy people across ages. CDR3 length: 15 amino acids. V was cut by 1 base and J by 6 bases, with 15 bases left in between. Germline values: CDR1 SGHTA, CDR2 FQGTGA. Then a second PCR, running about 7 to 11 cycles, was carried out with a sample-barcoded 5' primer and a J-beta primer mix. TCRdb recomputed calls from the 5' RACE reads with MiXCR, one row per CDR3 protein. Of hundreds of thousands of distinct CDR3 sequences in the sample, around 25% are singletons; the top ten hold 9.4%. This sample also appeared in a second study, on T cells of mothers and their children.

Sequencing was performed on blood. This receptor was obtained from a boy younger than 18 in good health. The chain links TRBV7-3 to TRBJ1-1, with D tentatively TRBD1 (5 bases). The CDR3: CASSLNGGAEAEAFF. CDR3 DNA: TGTGCCAGCAGCTTAAATGGAGGGGCTGAGGCTGAAGCTTTCTTT.